This passage covers 14 T cell receptor beta chains from one sample sequenced in a study of blood T cells in healthy people across ages. Primers used in a second PCR of about 7 to 12 cycles were a sample-barcoded 5' primer and a J-beta primer mix. TCRdb processed the 5' RACE reads anew with MiXCR; each CDR3 protein has one entry. This table has 600,000 to 650,000 distinct CDR3 sequences, roughly three fifths appearing once. Material for sequencing was blood. The receptors were sampled from a man between 60 and 70 years old in good health.

The sample holds a few counts of this clonotype. The chain couples TRBV27 to TRBJ2-5, with 8 bases identical to TRBD1. The CDR3 has 16 residues. Trimming took 5 bases from V and 4 from J; bases not matched to a gene: 12. The V gene's germline CDR1 is MNHEY and CDR2 SMNVEV (reference sequence). CDR3 sequence reads: CASSAYRGSGGETQYF. The CDR3 DNA sequence: TGTGCCAGCAGTGCCTACAGGGGGTCGGGCGGAGAGACCCAGTACTTC.

The chain has TRBV15 and TRBJ2-1, with D possibly TRBD1 on 5 matching bases. This CDR3 comprises 14 residues. With 0 bases removed from V and 8 bases from J, the gap between germline ends came to 11 bases. The V gene's germline CDR1 is LNHNV and CDR2 YYDKDF (reference sequence). CDR3 amino acids: CATSRELQGDEQFF. CDR3 DNA: TGTGCCACCAGCAGAGAATTGCAGGGTGATGAGCAGTTCTTC.

This chain joins TRBV11-2 and TRBJ2-5; no clear D gene. CDR1 and CDR2 (germline): SGHAT, FQNNGV. This CDR3 contains 15 residues. Trimming removed 0 bases at V and 7 bases at J, with 15 bases between. The CDR3 coding sequence is TGTGCCAGCAGCTTAGATCGGTTGGGGTGGGCGACCCAGTACTTC. Its translation is CASSLDRLGWATQYF.

The rearrangement uses TRBV28 and TRBJ2-5; D is perhaps TRBD1 (5 bases). V shed 3 bases and J shed 1 base, with 15 bases lying between them. This CDR3 is 16 amino acids long. Germline-derived CDR1 and CDR2 are MDHEN and SYDVKM. CDR3 in amino acids: CASSFAGPLAQETQYF. CDR3 coding DNA: TGTGCCAGCAGTTTTGCAGGGCCCCTGGCCCAAGAGACCCAGTACTTC.

The gene calls are TRBV20-1 and TRBJ1-6; a weak D match, TRBD1 (6 bases). The CDR3 is 16 residues long. The V gene's germline CDR1 is DFQATT and CDR2 SNEGSKA (reference sequence). V was trimmed by 0 bases and J by 7 bases, leaving 16 bases between them. Written as DNA, the CDR3 is TGCAGTGCTAGAGATCGTCCAGGGGTAGAGAATTCACCCCTCCACTTT. Translation: CSARDRPGVENSPLHF.

The genes are TRBV5-1 and TRBJ1-2; D perhaps matches TRBD1 (5 bases). The ends were cut back, 3 bases at V and 1 base at J, with 13 bases in the middle. The length of the CDR3 is 15 residues. Germline lookup yields CDR1 SGHRS and CDR2 YFSETQ. The CDR3 reads CASSWNGGGNYGYTF. CDR3 nucleotide sequence: TGCGCCAGCAGCTGGAACGGGGGTGGTAACTATGGCTACACCTTC.

This chain uses TRBV11-1 with TRBJ1-1; D is unclear. Germline V gives CDR1 SGHAT, CDR2 FQDESV (reference sequence). The germline V and J ends were trimmed by 3 bases and 7 bases, with 9 bases remaining between them. CDR3 length equals 12 residues. The CDR3 nucleotides are TGTGCCAGCAGCTTTGGGTTAGGTGAAGCTTTCTTT. Translated, it gives CASSFGLGEAFF.

The rearrangement joins TRBV7-2 to TRBJ1-4; maybe TRBD1 (5 bases). The V and J ends lost 5 bases and 3 bases respectively, with 13 bases between them. The CDR3 covers 15 residues. From germline, CDR1 is SGHTA and CDR2 FQGNSA. This CDR3 reads CASSPRTRSNEKLFF. The CDR3 DNA reads TGTGCCAGCAGCCCGCGGACACGCTCTAATGAAAAACTGTTTTTT.

The chain combines TRBV14 with TRBJ2-1; D is unclear. CDR3 size: 13 residues. With 0 bases removed from V and 6 bases from J, the gap between germline ends came to 6 bases. Germline CDR1 reads SGHDN; CDR2 reads FVKESK. As DNA, the CDR3 is TGTGCCAGCAGCCAAGAGCTCGGCAATGAGCAGTTCTTC. Residues: CASSQELGNEQFF.

The rearrangement links TRBV5-1 to TRBJ2-5; TRBD1 is a possible D gene (6 bases). V lost 7 bases and J 2 bases, leaving 21 bases between the germline ends. The CDR3 length is 16 residues. Germline values: CDR1 SGHRS, CDR2 YFSETQ. The chain's CDR3 is CASGRGQSPEQETQYF. CDR3 sequence (DNA): TGCGCCAGCGGACGCGGACAGTCCCCGGAGCAAGAGACCCAGTACTTC.

This clonotype appeared once. A much more abundant neighbour one base away suggests this may be a read error. The rearrangement links TRBV4-3 to TRBJ2-1; D call uncertain. The J call could be wrong; TRBJ2-7 is a better fit for the DNA end. The CDR3 spans 15 residues. Looked up from germline, CDR1 is LGHNA and CDR2 is YSLEER. The CDR3 DNA sequence: TGCGCCAGCAGCCAAGATCAATCTTTCTACAATGAGCAGTACTTC. Translating gives CASSQDQSFYNEQYF.

This sequence joins TRBV21-1 and TRBJ2-1; the table's D call, TRBD1, has no DNA check behind it. TRBV21-1 is given as a pseudogene. This CDR3 has 16 amino acids. The CDR3 protein is CASSKSRDRAYNEQFF. Here the CDR3 DNA reads TGTGCCAGCAGCAAATCCCGGGACAGAGCCTACAATGAGCAGTTCTTC.

This clonotype was counted a few times. The rearrangement links TRBV18 to TRBJ1-2, with a possible D match to TRBD1 (5 bases). The CDR3 totals 16 residues. V lost 1 base, J lost 0 bases, and 12 bases lay in between. Germline-derived CDR1 and CDR2 are KGHSH and LQKENI. The CDR3, as DNA: TGTGCCAGCTCACCACGATCCCCGGGGGCTAACTATGGCTACACCTTC. Residues: CASSPRSPGANYGYTF.

This clonotype was counted at least ten times. V gene TRBV7-8 combines with J gene TRBJ1-5; 10 bases agree with TRBD1. The CDR3 is made up of 15 amino acids. In germline, CDR1 is SGHVS, CDR2 FQNEAQ. V gave up 3 bases and J gave up 4 bases; unmatched junction bases: 3. The CDR3 loop reads CASSLGTGENQPQHF. The CDR3 DNA follows: TGTGCCAGCAGCTTGGGGACAGGGGAAAATCAGCCCCAGCATTTT.